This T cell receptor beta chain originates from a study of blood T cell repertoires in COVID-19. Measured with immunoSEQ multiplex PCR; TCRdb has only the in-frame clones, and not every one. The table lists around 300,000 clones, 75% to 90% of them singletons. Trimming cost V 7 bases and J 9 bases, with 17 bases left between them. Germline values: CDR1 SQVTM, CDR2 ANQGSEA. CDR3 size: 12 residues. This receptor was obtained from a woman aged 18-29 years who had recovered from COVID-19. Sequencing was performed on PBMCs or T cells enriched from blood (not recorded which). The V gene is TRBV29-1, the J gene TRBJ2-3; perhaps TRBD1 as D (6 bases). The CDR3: CSGRDGQGTQYF. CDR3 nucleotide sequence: TGCAGCGGAAGGGACGGCCAGGGGACGCAGTATTTT.